The T cell receptor beta chain under discussion was sequenced for a study of blood T cell repertoires in COVID-19. Across the whole study: Sources were T cells, B-cell-depleted T cells, or PBMCs; the material itself was cDNA or gDNA.

Participant ages covered about 18 to 95 years across about two dozen US areas. Allocation to cohorts depended on clinical history reported by the participants. How the authors handled the data: Estimated nucleated cell counts came from reference gene primer amplification. Profiled with immunoSEQ multiplex PCR; TCRdb holds only in-frame clones, not every one. V and J calls and clone size are given by that table; D and trimming were obtained from the DNA. Of 300,000 or so clones listed, 85% to 90% are singletons. This CDR3 has 17 residues. Trimming took 4 bases from V and 4 from J, leaving 18 bases between them. Looked up from germline, CDR1 is SGHNT and CDR2 is YYREEE (reference sequence).

Input material: PBMCs or T cells enriched from blood (not recorded which). The clonotype comes from a woman under 30 who had recovered from COVID-19. The rearrangement uses TRBV5-4 and TRBJ2-6; D possibly corresponds to TRBD2 (6 bases). The chain's CDR3 is CASSVIGSSGGANVLTF. In nucleotides, the CDR3 is TGTGCCAGCAGCGTTATCGGCTCAAGCGGGGGGGCCAACGTCCTGACTTTC.